This T cell receptor beta chain was obtained from a study of Graves' ophthalmopathy and Graves' hyperthyroidism. Study-wide findings and caveats: A roughly 80% specificity and approximately 88% sensitivity were achieved by a 13-signature model that separated ophthalmopathy from stable hyperthyroidism.

RNA transcripts served as template for amplifying TCR beta CDR3 sequences. RT-PCR was first run with HTBI primers, then multiplex PCR in a second round. Each CDR3 protein gets one entry after TCRdb re-called the multiplex PCR reads with MiXCR. The sample records approximately 210,000 distinct CDR3 sequences, about a fifth being singletons. Uncontrolled infections, other autoimmune diseases, pregnancy or lactation barred patients from enrollment. This clonotype was detected many times. The target antigen is unknown. Germline trimming cut 5 bases from V and 5 bases from J; bases unmatched to any gene: 7. Germline CDR1 is SGHVS and CDR2 is FNYEAQ. The CDR3 is 14 amino acids.

The chain has TRBV7-6 and TRBJ2-7; 9 positions match TRBD1. This clonotype was sampled from a woman in her forties or fifties with Graves' ophthalmopathy. Sequences were obtained from peripheral blood. The CDR3: CASSAPDRGNEQYF. In DNA, the CDR3 is TGTGCCAGCAGCGCCCCGGACAGGGGCAACGAGCAGTACTTC.